This entry describes one T cell receptor (beta chain). Looked up from germline, CDR1 is SGHKS and CDR2 is YYEKEE (reference sequence). CDR3 length: 15 residues. The data originate from a study of T cells expressing NK-cell markers. Across the study: The study sequenced eight donors, seven HCMV-seropositive and one seronegative.

TCRdb reanalyzed the 5' RACE reads, giving one entry per CDR3 protein sequence and no DNA. Its table records roughly 450,000 distinct CDR3 sequences. The sequenced sample was blood T cells: a sorted CD56 or NKG2C T cell subset, CD4+ or CD8+ T cells, or bulk PBMC T cells (not recorded which). V usage is TRBV5-5 and J usage is TRBJ2-5; no DNA is available, so the TRBD1 call from TCRdb remains unchecked. This sequence originates from a woman between 50 and 59 years old in good health. The chain's CDR3 is CASSVPMGGQETQYF.